This entry is about one TCR beta chain. Profiled with immunoSEQ multiplex PCR; TCRdb holds only in-frame clones, not every one. The repertoire includes approximately 58,000 clones, 90% of them detected once, and 9.1% sits in the top ten. This CDR3 is built from 18 residues. Germline V gene sequence: CDR1 SGHVS, CDR2 FNYEAQ. V trimming: 6 bases; J trimming: 0 bases; junction bases outside the gene matches: 12. This entry is derived from a study of blood T cell repertoires in COVID-19. On the study more broadly: T cells, B-cell-depleted T cells, or PBMCs provided the cDNA or gDNA that served as material.

The chain joins TRBV7-6 to TRBJ2-1; 9 nucleotides align to TRBD1. Sequencing was performed on peripheral blood. The source of this sequence is a woman older than 75 with active COVID-19. Here the CDR3 reads CASRRGQGSPSSYNEQFF. Written as DNA, the CDR3 is TGTGCCAGCAGGCGGGGACAGGGATCCCCCAGCTCCTACAATGAGCAGTTCTTC.